This T cell receptor beta chain was recovered during a study of technical replicates of blood from several donors. The table lists this clone with a count of one. The data were produced by immunoSEQ multiplex PCR, yet TCRdb's version contains in-frame clones alone and is incomplete. The repertoire consists of about 53,000 clones, with 86% occurring once and the leading ten covering 5.6%. The CDR3 extends over 15 amino acids. J was trimmed by 3 bases and V by 3 bases; bases with no gene match: 5. Germline CDR1 reads LGHNA; CDR2 reads YSLEER. This receptor was identified in a human donor in good health. Some clones in this sample may be carry-over from other donors' samples. The chain employs TRBV4-3 and TRBJ1-1; 9 bases are a match to TRBD1. Sample: PBMCs. For the CDR3, the DNA is TGCGCCAGCAGCCAGAACAGGGGGCAGGACACTGAAGCTTTCTTT. It encodes CASSQNRGQDTEAFF.